This TCR beta chain was identified in a study of post-analysis software for immune sequencing data. Looking at the study overall: Relapsing-remitting, secondary progressive and progressive-relapsing multiple sclerosis were all included among the disease courses.

Study conclusions and caveats: Under the F measure, samples that were prepared in one batch clustered strongly together. Elevated frequency relative to controls characterized about 5 TRBV segments in patients, TRBV5-6, TRBV5-1 and TRBV20-1 among them. Multiple sclerosis patients showed significantly lower normalized Chao1 diversity than controls did.

V lost 2 bases and J 0 bases, leaving 13 bases between the germline ends. The CDR3 extends over 17 amino acids. The V gene's germline CDR1 is MNHNS and CDR2 SASEGT. Carried by the TCR beta cDNA libraries were unique molecular identifiers. Via MiXCR, TCRdb re-called the PCR reads, giving one row per CDR3 protein. The sample holds around 770,000 distinct CDR3 sequences, 46% seen once. A remark on this clonotype: Antigen unknown.

J is TRBJ1-4 and V is TRBV6-1; D ambiguous. Source material: blood. The receptor was derived from a girl between 10 and 17 years old with multiple sclerosis. CDR3 in DNA: TGTGCCAGCAGTGAAAGGGATTCGGGATCAACTAATGAAAAACTGTTTTTT. It yields the protein CASSERDSGSTNEKLFF.